This TCR beta chain was documented in a study of blood T cells in healthy people across ages. Findings and caveats of the study: As age increased, TCR beta diversity per million T cells fell in a roughly linear fashion.

This clonotype was seen more than once but under ten times. Its antigen remains unidentified. Being one base from a much bigger clone, this may be a read error. Next came a second PCR, run for roughly 6 to 11 cycles, which used a sample-barcoded 5' primer along with a J-beta primer mix. Each CDR3 protein is one row after TCRdb ran MiXCR on the 5' RACE reads. Of 1.5 million to 2 million distinct CDR3 sequences in the sample, under 30% were seen once. The CDR3 loop spans 11 amino acids. Per the germline V gene, CDR1 is MNHNY and CDR2 is SVGAGI (reference sequence). The authors drew 8 to 10 milliliters of peripheral blood from each donor. RNA extraction gave at least 5 micrograms of total RNA per sample.

The sequence came from a woman under 40 in good health. Sequencing was done on a sample of blood. The rearrangement uses TRBV6-6 and TRBJ2-5; D might be TRBD2 (6 bases). The J call is doubtful: the DNA matches TRBJ2-7 better. Here the CDR3 reads CASGTADEQYF. In DNA form, the CDR3 reads TGTGCCAGCGGGACTGCCGACGAGCAGTACTTC.